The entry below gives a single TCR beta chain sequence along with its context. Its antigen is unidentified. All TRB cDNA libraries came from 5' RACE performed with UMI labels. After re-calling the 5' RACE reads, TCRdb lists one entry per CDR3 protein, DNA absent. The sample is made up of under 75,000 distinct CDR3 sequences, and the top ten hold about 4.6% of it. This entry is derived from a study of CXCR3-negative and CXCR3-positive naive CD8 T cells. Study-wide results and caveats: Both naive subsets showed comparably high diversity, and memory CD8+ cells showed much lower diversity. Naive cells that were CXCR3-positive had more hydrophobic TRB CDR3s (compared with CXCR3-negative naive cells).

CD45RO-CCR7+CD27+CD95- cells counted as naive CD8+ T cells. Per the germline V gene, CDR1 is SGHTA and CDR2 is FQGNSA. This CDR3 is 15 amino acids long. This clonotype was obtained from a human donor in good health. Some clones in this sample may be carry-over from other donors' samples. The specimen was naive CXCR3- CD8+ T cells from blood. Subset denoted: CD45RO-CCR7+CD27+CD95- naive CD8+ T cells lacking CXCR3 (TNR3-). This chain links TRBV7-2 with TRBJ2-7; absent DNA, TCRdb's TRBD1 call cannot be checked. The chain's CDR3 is CASSLGGAAAYEQYF.